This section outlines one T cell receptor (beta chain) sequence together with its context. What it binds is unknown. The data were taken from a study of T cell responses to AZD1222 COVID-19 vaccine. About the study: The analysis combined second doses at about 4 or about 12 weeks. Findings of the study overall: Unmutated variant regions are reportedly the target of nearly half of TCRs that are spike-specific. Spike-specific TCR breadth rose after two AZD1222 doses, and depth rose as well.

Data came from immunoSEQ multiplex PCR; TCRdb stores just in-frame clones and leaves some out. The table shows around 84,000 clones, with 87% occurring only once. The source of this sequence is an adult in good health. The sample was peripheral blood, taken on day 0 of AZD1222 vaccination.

CDR3 coding DNA: TGTGCCAGCAGGGCTACTAACGGGAGGTCCCACGAGCAGTACTTC. Residues: CASRATNGRSHEQYF. The chain couples TRBV6-5 to TRBJ2-7, with 7 bases identical to TRBD2. The CDR3 is made up of 15 amino acids. After removal of 6 bases from V and 5 bases from J, the junction contained 13 bases not matched to a gene. CDR1 and CDR2 (germline): MNHEY, SVGAGI.